The rows below give T cell receptor beta chains drawn from one sample of a study of technical replicates of blood from several donors. Clones were sequenced by immunoSEQ multiplex PCR, and TCRdb holds only the in-frame ones, with some missing. The data show approximately 82,000 clones, approximately 91% seen once. Sequenced sample: T cells isolated from PBMCs. The origin of the receptors is a human donor in good health. Some clones in this sample may be carry-over from other donors' samples. CDR3s include the opening cysteine and the closing phenylalanine or tryptophan. The D gene is left open where the match is weak. Some rows mark clone size as missing; the rest say once, few, many or name a class of expanded clone.

CDR3 DNA,CDR3 protein,D gene,J gene,clone size,V gene
TGTGCCAGCAGCGAATTCGGGAGGTATGAAGCTTTCTTT,CASSEFGRYEAFF,NA,TRBJ1-1,NA,TRBV25-1
TGTGCCAGCAGTTCGCCCCTAACAGGGAGAGAGACTGAAGCTTTCTTT,CASSSPLTGRETEAFF,NA,TRBJ1-1,NA,TRBV28
TGTGCCAGCAGTCAAGACAGGGCAATGGAAAAACTGTTTTTT,CASSQDRAMEKLFF,TRBD1,TRBJ1-4,NA,TRBV7-2
TGTGCCAGCAGCTTCCTACGGGGCACTGAAGCTTTCTTT,CASSFLRGTEAFF,NA,TRBJ1-1,NA,TRBV11-3
TGCGCCAGCAGCCAAGATGGGCGTAGCGGGAGCACAGATACGCAGTATTTT,CASSQDGRSGSTDTQYF,TRBD2,TRBJ2-3,NA,TRBV4-1
TGCACCAGCAGCCAAGATTCCATCGGGCGTCGCAGGGTGAGCACTGAAGCTTTCTTT,CTSSQDSIGRRRVSTEAFF,NA,TRBJ1-1,NA,TRBV1
TGTGCCAGCAGTCCGGGACTAGGACGAGATACGCAGTATTTT,CASSPGLGRDTQYF,TRBD2,TRBJ2-3,once,TRBV6-5
TGTGCCAGCAGTCGCACAGGGTTGTACGAGCAGTACTTC,CASSRTGLYEQYF,NA,TRBJ2-7,NA,TRBV2
TGTGCCAGCAGAGGGGGGGTTATTGAAATCAATGAGCAGTTCTTC,CASRGGVIEINEQFF,NA,TRBJ2-1,NA,TRBV28
TGCAGCGCCCGACAGGGCGAGGGCATCGAGCAGTACTTC,CSARQGEGIEQYF,TRBD1,TRBJ2-7,NA,TRBV29-1
TGTGCCAGCAGCTTACCCGACTTTGAGCCGTTTTCCTACGAGCAGTACTTC,CASSLPDFEPFSYEQYF,NA,TRBJ2-7,NA,TRBV7-2
TGTGCCAGCAGCTCCAGTTCAGGGGGAGGAGAGACCCAGTACTTC,CASSSSSGGGETQYF,NA,TRBJ2-5,NA,TRBV11-3
TGTGCCAGTACCACGACAGGGGGGGACACTGAAGCTTTCTTT,CASTTTGGDTEAFF,TRBD1,TRBJ1-1,NA,TRBV19
TGTGCCAGCAGCCGCACCGCGAGCTCTGGAAACACCATATATTTT,CASSRTASSGNTIYF,NA,TRBJ1-3,NA,TRBV5-8
TGTGCCAGCAGCCGCCCGGACATCCTCTACGAGCAGTACTTC,CASSRPDILYEQYF,NA,TRBJ2-7,NA,TRBV6-1
TGTGCCAGCAGCCCGGGGGGGGCGACATACAATGAGCAGTTCTTC,CASSPGGATYNEQFF,TRBD2,TRBJ2-1,NA,TRBV9
TGTGCCAGCAGCTCCTCACTAGCGGGAAATGAGCAGTTCTTC,CASSSSLAGNEQFF,TRBD2,TRBJ2-1,NA,TRBV9
TGTGCCAGCAGTCGTTTGTCCCCTAATAGCGGGTCTAGCACAGATACGCAGTATTTT,CASSRLSPNSGSSTDTQYF,TRBD2,TRBJ2-3,NA,TRBV6-4
TGTGCCACCAGCAGAGACCAAGAAAAACTGTTTTTT,CATSRDQEKLFF,NA,TRBJ1-4,NA,TRBV15
TGTGCCAGCAGTTACTCTAGCGGGGAAGAGACCCAGTACTTC,CASSYSSGEETQYF,TRBD2,TRBJ2-5,NA,TRBV6-5
TGTGCCAGCAGTTTGAGGACAGGGGGCATCAGGAACACTGAAGCTTTCTTT,CASSLRTGGIRNTEAFF,TRBD1,TRBJ1-1,NA,TRBV28
TGTGCCAGCTCACCAGAAATCGGGACAGGGTATGAAAAACTGTTTTTT,CASSPEIGTGYEKLFF,TRBD1,TRBJ1-4,NA,TRBV18
TGTGCCAGCAGTCGGACAGGGGGGAACACTGAAGCTTTCTTT,CASSRTGGNTEAFF,TRBD1,TRBJ1-1,NA,TRBV2
TGTGCCATCAGTGAACGAGTGAGAGAAACCGGGGAGCTGTTTTTT,CAISERVRETGELFF,NA,TRBJ2-2,NA,TRBV10-3
TGTGCCAGCAGCTTAGCTCTATGGACAGTCTCCTACAATGAGCAGTTCTTC,CASSLALWTVSYNEQFF,NA,TRBJ2-1,NA,TRBV7-8
TGTGCCTGGAGTGTACTTTCGGGGATACTAGACTACGAGCAGTACTTC,CAWSVLSGILDYEQYF,NA,TRBJ2-7,once,TRBV30
TGTGCCAGCAGCCCCCTAGCGGGAGCCAACAATGAGCAGTTCTTC,CASSPLAGANNEQFF,TRBD2,TRBJ2-1,NA,TRBV11-3
TGTGCCACCAGCAGATTTCCTAGCGGGCTATACAATGAGCAGTTCTTC,CATSRFPSGLYNEQFF,TRBD2,TRBJ2-1,NA,TRBV15
TGTGCCAGCAGCCAAGGGGCCGTGCGGGGCGGCAATCAGCCCCAGCATTTT,CASSQGAVRGGNQPQHF,NA,TRBJ1-5,NA,TRBV4-2
TGCGCCAGCAGCCAAGATACGGGGATCTCGGGCTACACCTTC,CASSQDTGISGYTF,NA,TRBJ1-2,NA,TRBV4-1
TGTGCTAGCAGCTTAGACGTAGCGGGAGTCGCCTACAATGAGCAGTTCTTC,CASSLDVAGVAYNEQFF,TRBD2,TRBJ2-1,NA,TRBV7-7
TGTGCCAGCAGCGTAGAGGCAGGGGAAGGACCCAATCAGCCCCAGCATTTT,CASSVEAGEGPNQPQHF,NA,TRBJ1-5,NA,TRBV9
TGTGCCAGCAGTTCGACAGGGTCGAATCAGCCCCAGCATTTT,CASSSTGSNQPQHF,TRBD1,TRBJ1-5,NA,TRBV28
TGCGCCAGCAGCTCCGGGACAGGCCCCTCCGAGCAGTACTTC,CASSSGTGPSEQYF,TRBD1,TRBJ2-7,NA,TRBV5-1
TGTGCCAGCAGTTTAGGACAGGGGGAAAAATCTAATGAAAAACTGTTTTTT,CASSLGQGEKSNEKLFF,TRBD1,TRBJ1-4,NA,TRBV27
TGCAGCGTTGAAGATTCGAGTTTCTCTGGAAACACCATATATTTT,CSVEDSSFSGNTIYF,NA,TRBJ1-3,NA,TRBV29-1
TGCAGCGTTGAAGTACAGGGGACGAGGGAGCAGTACTTC,CSVEVQGTREQYF,TRBD1,TRBJ2-7,NA,TRBV29-1
TGTGCCAGCTCACTAGGACAGGGGGCTAGCGAGCAGTACTTC,CASSLGQGASEQYF,TRBD1,TRBJ2-7,NA,TRBV18
TGTGCCAGCAGCTTACTCGACAGGACAGATACGCAGTATTTT,CASSLLDRTDTQYF,NA,TRBJ2-3,NA,TRBV11-2
TGTGCCAGCAGCGGAGGACAGGGCGAAGGCTACACCTTC,CASSGGQGEGYTF,TRBD1,TRBJ1-2,NA,TRBV9
TGCGCCAGCAGCCAAGACTTGTCCCCCAATGAGCAGTTCTTC,CASSQDLSPNEQFF,NA,TRBJ2-1,NA,TRBV4-1
TGTGCCAGCAGCAAAACTGTGGACGACTACCCGTTACACTATGGCTACACCTTC,CASSKTVDDYPLHYGYTF,NA,TRBJ1-2,NA,TRBV5-5
TGTGCCAGCAGCCGACTAAGGGGGCCGAGGGGGCAGGTTTACGAGCAGTACTTC,CASSRLRGPRGQVYEQYF,TRBD1,TRBJ2-7,NA,TRBV7-3
TGTGCCAGCAACATGCTTAGCACAGATACGCAGTATTTT,CASNMLSTDTQYF,NA,TRBJ2-3,NA,TRBV9
TGTGCCAGCAGCTTGGTGGCGGGATATCCCGGGGAGCTGTTTTTT,CASSLVAGYPGELFF,NA,TRBJ2-2,NA,TRBV5-4